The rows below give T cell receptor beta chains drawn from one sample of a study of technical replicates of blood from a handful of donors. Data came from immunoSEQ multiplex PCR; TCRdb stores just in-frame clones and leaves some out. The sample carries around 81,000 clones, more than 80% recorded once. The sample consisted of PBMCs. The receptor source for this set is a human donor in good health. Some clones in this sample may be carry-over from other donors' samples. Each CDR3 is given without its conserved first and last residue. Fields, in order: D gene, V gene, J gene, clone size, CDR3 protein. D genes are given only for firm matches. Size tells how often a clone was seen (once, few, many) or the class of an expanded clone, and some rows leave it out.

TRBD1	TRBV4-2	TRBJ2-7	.	ASSLGQPGDYEQY
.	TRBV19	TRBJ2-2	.	ASSRSTGPTGELF
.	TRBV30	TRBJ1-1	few	AWSDRGGNTEAF
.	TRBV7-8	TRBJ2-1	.	ASSLATAWNEQF
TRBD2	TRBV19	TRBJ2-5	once	ASSSGGAETQY
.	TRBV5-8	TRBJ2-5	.	ASSFRGSETQY
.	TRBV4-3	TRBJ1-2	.	ASSQYSANYGYT
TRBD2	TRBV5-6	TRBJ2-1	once	ASSSLAGDYNEQF
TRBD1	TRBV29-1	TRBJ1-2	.	SVRTGGYIFGGYT
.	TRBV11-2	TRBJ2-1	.	ASSLQGTHEQF
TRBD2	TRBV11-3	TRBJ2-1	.	ASSLGLAGVGEQF
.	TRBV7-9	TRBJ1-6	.	ASSLDTGFPLH
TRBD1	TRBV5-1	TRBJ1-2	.	ASSLGDREYGYT
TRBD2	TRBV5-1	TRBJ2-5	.	ASTRGGDPIQETQY
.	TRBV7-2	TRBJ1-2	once	ASSLGLVRGYT
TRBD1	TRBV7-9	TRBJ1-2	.	ASSLGGQGSYGYT
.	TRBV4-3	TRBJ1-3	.	ASSQEVSSGNTIY
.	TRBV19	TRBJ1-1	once	ASSTLQGLLNTEAF
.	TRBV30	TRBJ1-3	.	AWNAESGNTIY
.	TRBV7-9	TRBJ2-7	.	ASGSEQY
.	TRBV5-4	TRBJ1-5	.	ASSPGGGGSNQPQH
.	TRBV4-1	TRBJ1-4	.	ASSQDGGGNEKLF
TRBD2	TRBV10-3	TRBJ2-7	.	AIREGLAGNEQY
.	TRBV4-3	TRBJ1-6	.	ASSQGQQSYNSPLH
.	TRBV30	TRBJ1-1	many	AWGDMGNTEAF
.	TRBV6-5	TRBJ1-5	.	ASRAGDQPQH
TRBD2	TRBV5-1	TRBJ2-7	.	ASSSSRGVSYEQY
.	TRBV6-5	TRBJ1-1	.	ASSYSGRANTEAF
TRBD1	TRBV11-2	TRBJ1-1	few	ASSLGVGTGTTEAF
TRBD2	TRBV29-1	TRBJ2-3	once	SVEDEAGTDTQY
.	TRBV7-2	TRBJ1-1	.	ASSLIRRLGRMNTEAF
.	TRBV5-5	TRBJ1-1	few	ASSLAWPAQTEAF
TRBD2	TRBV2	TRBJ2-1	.	ASSKGTSLVNEQF
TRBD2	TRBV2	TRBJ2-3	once	ASSPLAGGPDTQY
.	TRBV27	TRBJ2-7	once	ASAPFLVRSSYEQY
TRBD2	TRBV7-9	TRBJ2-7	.	ASSLAQGGTYEQY
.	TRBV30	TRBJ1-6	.	AWSVYMSQGSANSPLH
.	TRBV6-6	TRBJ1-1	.	ASSYRYTEAF
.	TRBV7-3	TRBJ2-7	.	ASSLSGSSSYEQY
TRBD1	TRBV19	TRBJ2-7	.	ASSTGTGSYEQY
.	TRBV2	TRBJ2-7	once	ASSEKLIIRLRGSYEQY
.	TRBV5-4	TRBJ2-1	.	ASNTLGGANEQF
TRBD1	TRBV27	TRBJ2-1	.	ASSRPGTASYNEQF
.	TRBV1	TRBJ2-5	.	TSSQHRLAGGPY